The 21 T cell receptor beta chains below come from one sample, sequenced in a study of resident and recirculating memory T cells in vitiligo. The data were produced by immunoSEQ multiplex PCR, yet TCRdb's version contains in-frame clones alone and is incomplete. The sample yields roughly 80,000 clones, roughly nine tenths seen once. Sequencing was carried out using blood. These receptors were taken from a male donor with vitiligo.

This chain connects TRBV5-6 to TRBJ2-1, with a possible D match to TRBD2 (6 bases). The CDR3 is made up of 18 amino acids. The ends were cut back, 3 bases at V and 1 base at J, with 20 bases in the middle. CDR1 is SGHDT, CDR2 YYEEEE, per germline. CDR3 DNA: TGTGCCAGCAGCTCCTACCGGGACTGGACCTTGTCCTACAATGAGCAGTTCTTC. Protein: CASSSYRDWTLSYNEQFF.

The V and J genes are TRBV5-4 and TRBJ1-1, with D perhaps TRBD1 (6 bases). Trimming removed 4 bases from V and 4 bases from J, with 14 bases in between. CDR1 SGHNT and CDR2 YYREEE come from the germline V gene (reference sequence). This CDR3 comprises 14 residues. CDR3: CASSNKGGGTEAFF. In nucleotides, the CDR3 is TGTGCCAGCAGCAACAAGGGGGGGGGCACTGAAGCTTTCTTT.

The CDR3 coding sequence is TGTGCCAGCAGGGACAGGGCCTACGAGCAGTACTTC. This codes for CASRDRAYEQYF. The chain joins TRBV27 to TRBJ2-7; 8 bases agree with TRBD1. Germline loops: CDR1 MNHEY, CDR2 SMNVEV (reference sequence). V lost 6 bases, J lost 2 bases, and 0 bases stayed unmatched. The CDR3 spans 12 residues.

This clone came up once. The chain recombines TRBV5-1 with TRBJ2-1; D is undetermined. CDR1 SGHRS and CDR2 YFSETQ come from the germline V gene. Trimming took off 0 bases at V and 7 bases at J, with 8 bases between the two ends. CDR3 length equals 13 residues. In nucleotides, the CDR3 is TGCGCCAGCAGCTTGGGGTCCCAGAATGAGCAGTTCTTC. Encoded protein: CASSLGSQNEQFF.

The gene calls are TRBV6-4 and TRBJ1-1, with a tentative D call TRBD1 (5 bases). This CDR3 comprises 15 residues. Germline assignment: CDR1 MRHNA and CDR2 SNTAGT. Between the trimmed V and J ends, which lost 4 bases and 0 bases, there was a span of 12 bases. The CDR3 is CASSGDSYMNTEAFF. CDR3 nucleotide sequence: TGTGCCAGCAGTGGTGACAGCTACATGAACACTGAAGCTTTCTTT.

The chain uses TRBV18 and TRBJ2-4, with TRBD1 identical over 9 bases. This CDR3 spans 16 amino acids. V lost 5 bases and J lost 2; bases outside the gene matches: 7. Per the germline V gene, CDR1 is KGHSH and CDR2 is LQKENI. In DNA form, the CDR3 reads TGTGCCAGCTCAGATTCCGGGACAGGGTCCAAAAACATTCAGTACTTC. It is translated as CASSDSGTGSKNIQYF.

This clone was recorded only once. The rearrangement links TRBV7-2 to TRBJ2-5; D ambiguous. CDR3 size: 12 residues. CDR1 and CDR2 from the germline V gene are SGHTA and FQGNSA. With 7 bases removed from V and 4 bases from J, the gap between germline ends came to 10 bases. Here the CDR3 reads CASTHRRETQYF. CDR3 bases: TGTGCCAGCACCCACCGGAGAGAGACCCAGTACTTC. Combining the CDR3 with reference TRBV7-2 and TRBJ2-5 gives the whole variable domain GAGVSQSPSNKVTEKGKDVELRCDPISGHTALYWYRQSLGQGLEFLIYFQGNSAPDKSGLPSDRFSAERTGGSVSTLTIQRTQQEDSAVYLCASTHRRETQYFGPGTRLLVL.

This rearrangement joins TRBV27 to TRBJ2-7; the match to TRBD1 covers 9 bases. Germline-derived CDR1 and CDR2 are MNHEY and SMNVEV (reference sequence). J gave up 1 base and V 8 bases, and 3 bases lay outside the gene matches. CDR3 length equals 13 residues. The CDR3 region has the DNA TGTGCCAGCGGGACAGGGAAGTCCTACGAGCAGTACTTC. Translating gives CASGTGKSYEQYF.

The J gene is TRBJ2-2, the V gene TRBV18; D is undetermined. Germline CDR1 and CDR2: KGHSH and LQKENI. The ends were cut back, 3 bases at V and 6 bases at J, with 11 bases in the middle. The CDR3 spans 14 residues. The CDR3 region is CASSPRPEAGELFF. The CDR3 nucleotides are TGTGCCAGCTCACCGCGTCCCGAGGCCGGGGAGCTGTTTTTT.

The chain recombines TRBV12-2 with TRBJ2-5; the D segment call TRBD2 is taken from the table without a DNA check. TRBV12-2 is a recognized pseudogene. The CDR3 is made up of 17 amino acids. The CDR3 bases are TGTGCAAGTCGCTTAGTGGCTAGCGGGAGGATCCAAGAGACCCAGTACTTC. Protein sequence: CASRLVASGRIQETQYF.

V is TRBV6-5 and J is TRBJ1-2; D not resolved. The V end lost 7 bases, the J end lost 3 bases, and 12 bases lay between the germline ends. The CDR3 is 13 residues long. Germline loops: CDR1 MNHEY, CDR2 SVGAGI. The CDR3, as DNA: TGTGCCAGCACCTCTCGGGAGGACTATGGCTACACCTTC. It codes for CASTSREDYGYTF.

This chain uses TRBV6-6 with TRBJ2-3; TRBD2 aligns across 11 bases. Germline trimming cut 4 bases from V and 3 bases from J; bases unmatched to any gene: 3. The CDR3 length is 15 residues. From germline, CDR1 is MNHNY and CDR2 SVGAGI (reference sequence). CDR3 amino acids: CASSLLAGVTDTQYF. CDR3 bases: TGTGCCAGCAGTTTACTAGCGGGAGTTACAGATACGCAGTATTTT.

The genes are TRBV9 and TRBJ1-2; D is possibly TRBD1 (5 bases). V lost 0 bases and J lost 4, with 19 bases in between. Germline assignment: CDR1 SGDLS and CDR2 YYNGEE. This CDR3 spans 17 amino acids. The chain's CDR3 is CASSVDEIGGFGYGYTF. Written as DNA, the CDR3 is TGTGCCAGCAGCGTAGACGAAATTGGGGGGTTCGGCTATGGCTACACCTTC.

DNA of the CDR3: TGTGCCAGCGCGGACAGGGGGAGGACCGGGGAGCTGTTTTTT. The encoded protein is CASADRGRTGELFF. This chain joins TRBV19 and TRBJ2-2, with 10 positions matching TRBD1. Germline loops: CDR1 LNHDA, CDR2 SQIVND (reference sequence). The CDR3 loop spans 14 amino acids. After removal of 9 bases from V and 5 bases from J, the junction contained 6 bases not matched to a gene.

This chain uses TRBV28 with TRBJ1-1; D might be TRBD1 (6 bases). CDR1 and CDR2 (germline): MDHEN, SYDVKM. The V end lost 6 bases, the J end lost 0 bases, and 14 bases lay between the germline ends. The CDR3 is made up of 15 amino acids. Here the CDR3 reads CASRVHRELNTEAFF. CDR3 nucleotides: TGTGCCAGCAGGGTTCACAGGGAGCTGAACACTGAAGCTTTCTTT.

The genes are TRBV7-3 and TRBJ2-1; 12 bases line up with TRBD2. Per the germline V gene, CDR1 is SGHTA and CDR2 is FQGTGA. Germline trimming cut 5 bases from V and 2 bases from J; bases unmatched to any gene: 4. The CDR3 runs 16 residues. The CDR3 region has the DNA TGTGCCAGCAGCACGAGGACTAGCGGGGCCTACAATGAGCAGTTCTTC. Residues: CASSTRTSGAYNEQFF.

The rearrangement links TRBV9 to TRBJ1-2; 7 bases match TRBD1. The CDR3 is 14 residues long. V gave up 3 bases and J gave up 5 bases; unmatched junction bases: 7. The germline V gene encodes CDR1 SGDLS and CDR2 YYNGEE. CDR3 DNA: TGTGCCAGCAGCGGACAGGGCGGAGGTTATGGCTACACCTTC. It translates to CASSGQGGGYGYTF.

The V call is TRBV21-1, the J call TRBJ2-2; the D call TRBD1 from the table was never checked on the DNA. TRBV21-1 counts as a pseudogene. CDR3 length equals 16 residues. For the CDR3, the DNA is TGTGCCAGCCCCTTTTTGCGAGGGGGCGTCACCGGGGAGCTGTTTTTT. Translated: CASPFLRGGVTGELFF.

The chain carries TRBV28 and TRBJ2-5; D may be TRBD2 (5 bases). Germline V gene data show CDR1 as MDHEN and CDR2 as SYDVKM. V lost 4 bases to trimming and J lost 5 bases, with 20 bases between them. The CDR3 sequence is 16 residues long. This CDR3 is CASSSFGRVGVETQYF. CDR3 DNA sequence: TGTGCCAGCAGTTCCTTTGGGCGGGTGGGAGTTGAGACCCAGTACTTC. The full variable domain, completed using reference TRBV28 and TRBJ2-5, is DVKVTQSSRYLVKRTGEKVFLECVQDMDHENMFWYRQDPGLGLRLIYFSYDVKMKEKGDIPEGYSVSREKKERFSLILESASTNQTSMYLCASSSFGRVGVETQYFGPGTRLLVL.

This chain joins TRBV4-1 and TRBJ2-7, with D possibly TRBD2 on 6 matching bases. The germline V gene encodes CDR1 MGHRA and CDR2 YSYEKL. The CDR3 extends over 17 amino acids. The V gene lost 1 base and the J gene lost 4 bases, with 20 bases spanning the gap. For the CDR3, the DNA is TGCGCCAGCAGCCAAGGCCCCGCCGGGACTTCCCCTTACGAGCAGTACTTC. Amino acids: CASSQGPAGTSPYEQYF.

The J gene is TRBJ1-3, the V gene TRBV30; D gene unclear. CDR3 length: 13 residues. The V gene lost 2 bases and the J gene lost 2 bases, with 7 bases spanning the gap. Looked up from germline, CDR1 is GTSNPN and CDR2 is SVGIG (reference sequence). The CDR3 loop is CAWSLETGNTIYF. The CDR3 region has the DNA TGTGCCTGGAGTCTGGAGACTGGAAACACCATATATTTT.